This TCR beta chain stems from a study of blood T cell repertoires in COVID-19. Some clones are missing from TCRdb's copy, which holds only in-frame ones; the method was immunoSEQ multiplex PCR. Of more than 110,000 clones detected, 85% to 90% appear once; the ten largest clones hold roughly a tenth. J gave up 8 bases and V 6 bases, and 7 bases lay outside the gene matches. CDR1 and CDR2 (germline): MNHEY, SVGAGI. The length of the CDR3 is 14 residues. The gene calls are TRBV6-5 and TRBJ1-4; 9 positions match TRBD1. Sequencing was done on a sample of peripheral blood. This clonotype was sampled from a man in his fifties with active or convalescent COVID-19. The CDR3 DNA is TGTGCCAGCAGGCGGACAGGGGTGCAGGAAAAACTGTTTTTT. This translates into CASRRTGVQEKLFF.